This entry lists 26 T cell receptor beta chains sequenced from one sample in a study of beta chain features in type 1 diabetes. These receptors have no identified antigens. General observations from the study: In all four CD4+ subsets, TCRB CDR3 length was significantly, moderately reduced in type 1 diabetes.

Of the isolated RNA, all was reverse transcribed, and so the sequenced material was expressed TCRB transcripts. TCRdb keeps only in-frame clones here, not all; method: immunoSEQ multiplex PCR. There are 25,000 to 30,000 clones in the sample; about 49% occur only once, and less than 0.35% lies in the top ten. The sequencing sample was made of stem cell memory CD4+ T cells from blood. The receptors were sampled from a man younger than 45 with type 1 diabetes.

The V gene is TRBV5-1, the J gene TRBJ2-2, with TRBD2 matching over 7 bases. There are 15 residues in the CDR3. Unmatched junction bases numbered 9, after V lost 4 bases and J lost 6 bases. The V gene's germline CDR1 is SGHRS and CDR2 YFSETQ. The CDR3 loop is CASSETSFRAGELFF. The CDR3 DNA sequence: TGCGCCAGCAGCGAGACTAGCTTTCGAGCCGGGGAGCTGTTTTTT.

The chain is built from TRBV5-1 and TRBJ2-5; the match to TRBD1 covers 7 bases. Trimming cost V 1 base and J 2 bases; bases outside gene matches: 17. Per germline, CDR1 SGHRS and CDR2 YFSETQ. CDR3 length: 19 amino acids. This chain's CDR3 is CASSLSLGAWTGFQETQYF. CDR3 nucleotide sequence: TGCGCCAGCAGCTTGTCGCTAGGGGCCTGGACAGGATTTCAAGAGACCCAGTACTTC.

This clone was counted a few times. The chain recombines TRBV7-8 with TRBJ2-1; tentative D call: TRBD2 (6 bases). This CDR3 comprises 13 residues. CDR1 and CDR2 (germline): SGHVS, FQNEAQ. The germline V and J ends were trimmed by 7 bases and 9 bases, with 16 bases remaining between them. The CDR3 here is CASTPGGAVEQFF. Here the CDR3 DNA reads TGTGCCAGCACCCCCGGAGGGGCCGTTGAGCAGTTCTTC.

V gene TRBV6-5 combines with J gene TRBJ2-2; 8 bases line up with TRBD1. The CDR3 runs to 16 residues. In germline, CDR1 is MNHEY, CDR2 SVGAGI. V was pared by 4 bases and J by 3 bases, with 7 bases of the junction left unmatched. The CDR3 DNA reads as TGTGCCAGCAGTTCCTTGGACAGGGCAGACACCGGGGAGCTGTTTTTT. It translates to CASSSLDRADTGELFF.

This chain joins TRBV7-9 and TRBJ1-2, with a tentative D call TRBD1 (6 bases). Germline loops: CDR1 SEHNR, CDR2 FQNEAQ (reference sequence). V was clipped by 4 bases and J by 6 bases, with 9 bases between them. The CDR3 extends over 12 amino acids. CDR3 in amino acids: CASSYRDDGYTF. As DNA, the CDR3 is TGTGCCAGCAGCTACAGGGATGATGGCTACACCTTC.

This clone was picked up a small number of times. This chain links TRBV29-1 with TRBJ1-2, with 11 bases fitting TRBD1. CDR3 length: 14 residues. Germline values: CDR1 SQVTM, CDR2 ANQGSEA. V shed 6 bases and J 5 bases; nucleotides not matched to a gene: 8. CDR3 bases: TGCAGCGTCCCCCGGGGACAGGGGGTTTATGGCTACACCTTC. This translates into CSVPRGQGVYGYTF.

This rearrangement joins TRBV6-5 to TRBJ2-7; possibly TRBD2 for D (6 bases). Deletions cut 0 bases from V and 3 bases from J, with 15 bases between. The CDR3 runs to 16 residues. The germline V gene encodes CDR1 MNHEY and CDR2 SVGAGI. In nucleotides, the CDR3 is TGTGCCAGCAGTTACTCATCGGCGGGGCCAGGCTACGAGCAGTACTTC. It translates to CASSYSSAGPGYEQYF.

This clone came up a few times. The chain recombines TRBV4-1 with TRBJ2-2, with D possibly TRBD1 on 5 matching bases. Germline CDR1 reads MGHRA; CDR2 reads YSYEKL. The CDR3 is made up of 16 amino acids. Trimming cost V 1 base and J 7 bases, with 16 bases left between them. The CDR3 sequence: CASSQVYGASGGELFF. DNA for the CDR3: TGCGCCAGCAGCCAAGTATATGGGGCGTCCGGCGGGGAGCTGTTTTTT.

This clone was counted a few times. This sequence joins TRBV7-9 and TRBJ2-7; 10 bases agree with TRBD2. The J segment lost 4 bases and the V segment lost 4 bases, leaving 7 bases of the junction unmatched. Germline CDR1 SEHNR, CDR2 FQNEAQ (reference sequence). The CDR3 extends over 15 amino acids. This CDR3 is CASSSGLADGYEQYF. The CDR3 region has the DNA TGTGCCAGCAGCTCCGGACTAGCGGACGGTTACGAGCAGTACTTC. The whole variable domain, remainder taken from reference TRBV7-9 and TRBJ2-7, is DTGVSQNPRHKITKRGQNVTFRCDPISEHNRLYWYRQTLGQGPEFLTYFQNEAQLEKSRLLSDRFSAERPKGSFSTLEIQRTEQGDSAMYLCASSSGLADGYEQYFGPGTRLTVT.

The J gene is TRBJ2-2, the V gene TRBV19; D is possibly TRBD1 (6 bases). CDR1 LNHDA and CDR2 SQIVND come from the germline V gene (reference sequence). The CDR3 contains 14 residues. With 2 bases removed from V and 4 bases from J, the gap between germline ends came to 8 bases. The CDR3 sequence is CASSITGITGELFF. The DNA of the CDR3 is TGTGCCAGTAGTATAACAGGGATCACCGGGGAGCTGTTTTTT.

This clone turned up a few times. J is TRBJ2-7 and V is TRBV9; TRBD1 agrees at 8 bases. The trim removed 0 bases at V and 0 bases at J, leaving 2 bases unmatched. This CDR3 has 15 amino acids. Germline-derived CDR1 and CDR2 are SGDLS and YYNGEE. CDR3 amino acids: CASSVGQGNSYEQYF. In DNA, the CDR3 is TGTGCCAGCAGCGTAGGACAGGGGAACTCCTACGAGCAGTACTTC.

A few counts support this clone. This sequence joins TRBV7-9 and TRBJ2-1; 11 nucleotides match TRBD2. With 5 bases clipped from V and 5 bases from J, the junction kept 8 bases outside the gene matches. CDR1 is SEHNR, CDR2 FQNEAQ, per germline (reference sequence). This CDR3 spans 16 amino acids. The CDR3 region has the DNA TGTGCCAGCAGCCCTTCCGGGACTAGCGGCGACAATGAGCAGTTCTTC. It encodes CASSPSGTSGDNEQFF.

This clone was counted a few times. This rearrangement joins TRBV4-1 to TRBJ2-2; 10 positions agree with TRBD2. Germline values: CDR1 MGHRA, CDR2 YSYEKL. The CDR3 is made up of 17 amino acids. J lost 8 bases, V lost 1 base, and 10 bases had no gene match. The CDR3 region is CASSQGGASGSSGELFF. CDR3 coding DNA: TGCGCCAGCAGCCAAGGGGGGGCTAGCGGGAGTTCGGGGGAGCTGTTTTTT.

The V and J genes are TRBV5-4 and TRBJ2-4; 13 bases match TRBD2. V dropped 2 bases and J dropped 0; count of bases not matched to a gene: 8. The CDR3 runs to 19 residues. Germline loops: CDR1 SGHNT, CDR2 YYREEE (reference sequence). CDR3 sequence: CASSFSTSGRAGAKNIQYF. CDR3 bases: TGTGCCAGCAGCTTTTCAACTAGCGGGAGGGCCGGAGCCAAAAACATTCAGTACTTC.

This clone turned up a few times. The genes are TRBV19 and TRBJ2-7, with D possibly TRBD2 on 6 matching bases. Germline assignment: CDR1 LNHDA and CDR2 SQIVND (reference sequence). The CDR3 sequence is 11 residues long. The CDR3 loop reads CASGGEDEQYF. CDR3 sequence (DNA): TGTGCTTCAGGCGGGGAGGACGAGCAGTACTTC.

The chain joins TRBV5-4 to TRBJ2-2, with 13 positions matching TRBD2. Germline CDR1 SGHNT, CDR2 YYREEE (reference sequence). V lost 4 bases to trimming and J lost 2 bases; unmatched junction nucleotides: 5. The CDR3 has 17 residues. The CDR3 reads CASSRRTSGGNTGELFF. CDR3 nucleotides: TGTGCCAGCAGCCGCCGGACTAGCGGGGGTAACACCGGGGAGCTGTTTTTT.

The chain uses TRBV30 and TRBJ2-3; D remains ambiguous. Germline V gene data show CDR1 as GTSNPN and CDR2 as SVGIG (reference sequence). This CDR3 has 14 amino acids. V was trimmed by 2 bases and J by 2 bases, leaving 11 bases between them. CDR3 DNA sequence: TGTGCCTGGAGTATGATACAGACCACAGATACGCAGTATTTT. Residues: CAWSMIQTTDTQYF.

The CDR3 DNA reads as TGTGCCAGCAGCGCCGGGACAGGGGCTACAGATACGCAGTATTTT. Amino acid sequence: CASSAGTGATDTQYF. The chain has TRBV27 and TRBJ2-3, with 10 bases identical to TRBD1. This CDR3 has 15 amino acids. Germline V gene data show CDR1 as MNHEY and CDR2 as SMNVEV (reference sequence). The V segment lost 6 bases and the J segment 3 bases; nucleotides outside the gene matches: 6.

The rearrangement uses TRBV5-1 and TRBJ1-2, with a possible D match to TRBD1 (5 bases). In germline, CDR1 is SGHRS, CDR2 YFSETQ. The CDR3 runs 13 residues. The germline V and J ends were trimmed by 4 bases and 4 bases, with 11 bases remaining between them. The CDR3 DNA follows: TGCGCCAGCAGCCCGGGGGGGGGCTATGGCTACACCTTC. It yields the protein CASSPGGGYGYTF.

This chain uses TRBV30 with TRBJ2-7, with D perhaps matching TRBD2 (5 bases). V was pared by 4 bases and J by 7 bases, with 11 bases between. CDR1 is GTSNPN and CDR2 is SVGIG in the germline V gene (reference sequence). The CDR3 is 11 amino acids. The CDR3 DNA reads TGTGCCTGGATGCAAAGGAGGGAGCAGTACTTC. Amino acids: CAWMQRREQYF.

The chain carries TRBV29-1 and TRBJ1-5, with a weak D call TRBD1 (5 bases). Germline lookup yields CDR1 SQVTM and CDR2 ANQGSEA. This CDR3 has 13 amino acids. Trimming left V 4 bases short and J 7 bases short, with 14 bases between. CDR3 protein: CSVGLGGRQPQHF. The CDR3 DNA reads as TGCAGCGTTGGTTTGGGGGGGAGGCAGCCCCAGCATTTT.

This chain's CDR3 is CASSRTGANTGELFF. In nucleotides, the CDR3 is TGTGCCAGCAGCCGTACAGGGGCGAACACCGGGGAGCTGTTTTTT. The J gene is TRBJ2-2, the V gene TRBV6-5; 7 bases are a match to TRBD1. The CDR3 is 15 residues long. The junction had 4 bases not matched to a gene; V was cut back by 6 bases and J by 0 bases. Germline lookup yields CDR1 MNHEY and CDR2 SVGAGI.

This clone was recorded once. The chain recombines TRBV19 with TRBJ2-5; the D gene is possibly TRBD2 (7 bases). The CDR3 covers 13 residues. Germline-derived CDR1 and CDR2 are LNHDA and SQIVND (reference sequence). Between the trimmed V and J ends, which lost 5 bases and 5 bases, there was a span of 12 bases. In nucleotides, the CDR3 is TGTGCCAGTAGTGAGGGGGGGGAGGAGACCCAGTACTTC. Translating gives CASSEGGEETQYF.

This clone was detected only a few times. The V call is TRBV18, the J call TRBJ2-1; D is unresolved. CDR3 length: 13 residues. The germline CDR1 and CDR2 sequences are KGHSH and LQKENI. V was cut by 3 bases and J by 2 bases, with 5 bases left in between. CDR3 coding DNA: TGTGCCAGCTCACCGGCTGCCTACAATGAGCAGTTCTTC. Protein sequence: CASSPAAYNEQFF.

The gene calls are TRBV11-2 and TRBJ2-2; 7 bases match TRBD1. Germline values: CDR1 SGHAT, CDR2 FQNNGV. After removal of 5 bases from V and 4 bases from J, the junction contained 7 bases not matched to a gene. The CDR3 consists of 15 residues. Written as DNA, the CDR3 is TGTGCCAGCAGCGCCCTACAGGGGTCCACCGGGGAGCTGTTTTTT. Protein product: CASSALQGSTGELFF.

V and J are TRBV5-1 and TRBJ1-2; 9 bases match TRBD1. J lost 7 bases, V lost 4 bases, and 8 bases had no gene match. Germline loops: CDR1 SGHRS, CDR2 YFSETQ. The CDR3 covers 14 residues. The CDR3 loop reads CASSRDRDSGGYTF. The CDR3 DNA reads as TGCGCCAGCAGCAGGGACAGGGATTCAGGTGGCTACACCTTC.